These 13 T cell receptor beta chains were sequenced from one sample in a study of blood T cells in healthy people across ages. A second about 6 to 12 cycle PCR used barcoded and J-beta primers. TCRdb used MiXCR to reprocess the 5' RACE reads, holding one entry per CDR3 protein. The table shows hundreds of thousands of distinct CDR3 sequences, with about 34% occurring only once. Input material: blood. The receptors were sampled from a woman of 80 years or more in good health.

The table lists this clonotype with many counts. The gene calls are TRBV7-9 and TRBJ2-7; D unclear. Trimming stripped 1 base from V and 2 bases from J, with 12 bases between. The CDR3 runs 15 residues. Germline V CDR1 and CDR2: SEHNR, FQNEAQ (reference sequence). The CDR3 loop reads CASSLEASAAYEQYF. CDR3 bases: TGTGCCAGCAGCTTAGAAGCAAGTGCCGCCTACGAGCAGTACTTC.

This clonotype was seen ten or more times. The rearrangement joins TRBV6-1 to TRBJ2-1; maybe TRBD2 (5 bases). From germline, CDR1 is MNHNS and CDR2 SASEGT. V was shortened by 1 base and J by 6 bases, with 10 bases between the two germline ends. The CDR3 covers 14 residues. The CDR3, as DNA: TGTGCCAGCAGTGAAGGGACTGGAGTCAATGAGCAGTTCTTC. Encoded protein: CASSEGTGVNEQFF.

This clonotype appeared many times. The chain links TRBV20-1 to TRBJ2-1, with 7 bases matching TRBD2. J lost 6 bases, V lost 3 bases, and 17 bases had no gene match. CDR1 and CDR2 from the germline V gene are DFQATT and SNEGSKA (reference sequence). The CDR3 extends over 17 amino acids. The CDR3 spells CSASRSGVGQQVNEQFF. CDR3 bases: TGCAGTGCTAGCCGAAGCGGGGTGGGCCAGCAGGTCAATGAGCAGTTCTTC.

This chain joins TRBV15 and TRBJ1-4, with a weak D call TRBD1 (5 bases). Germline CDR1 and CDR2: LNHNV and YYDKDF (reference sequence). V shed 11 bases and J shed 16 bases, with 20 bases lying between them. This CDR3 contains 11 residues. The CDR3 region is CAVREGRARFF. The CDR3 nucleotides are TGTGCCGTACGAGAGGGACGAGCTCGGTTTTTT. Full variable domain (outside the CDR3, taken from reference TRBV15 and TRBJ1-4): DAMVIQNPRYQVTQFGKPVTLSCSQTLNHNVMYWYQQKSSQAPKLLFHYYDKDFNNEADTPDNFQSRRPNTSFCFLDIRSPGLGDTAMYLCAVREGRARFFGSGTQLSVL.

Concerning this clonotype itself: An end of the junction does not agree with germline; a read error may underlie this. The CDR3 is CASSETQGVERFF. The CDR3 DNA follows: TGTGCCAGCAGTGAAACCCAGGGCGTGGAGCGGTTTTTT. The gene calls are TRBV6-1 and TRBJ2-2, with D maybe TRBD1 (5 bases). This CDR3 contains 13 residues. Germline V gene sequence: CDR1 MNHNS, CDR2 SASEGT.

V usage is TRBV20-1 and J usage is TRBJ1-6, with a possible D match to TRBD1 (6 bases). V was cut by 3 bases and J by 11 bases, with 14 bases left in between. The CDR3 consists of 13 residues. From germline, CDR1 is DFQATT and CDR2 SNEGSKA (reference sequence). The CDR3 bases are TGCAGTGCTAGGGATAGGACAGATCCACCCCTCCACTTT. This translates into CSARDRTDPPLHF.

This clonotype was counted ten times or more. The genes are TRBV6-6 and TRBJ1-2, with a tentative D call TRBD1 (5 bases). This CDR3 is 15 amino acids long. Trimming took off 8 bases at V and 0 bases at J, with 16 bases between the two ends. CDR1 is MNHNY and CDR2 is SVGAGI in the germline V gene (reference sequence). The CDR3 nucleotides read TGTGCCAGCTCCGACCTCGGGACCGCTAACTATGGCTACACCTTC. Translating gives CASSDLGTANYGYTF.

As concerns this clonotype: A much bigger clone sits one base away, suggesting this may be a read error. V and J are TRBV5-1 and TRBJ2-5; D could derive from TRBD1 or TRBD2 (6 bases each). From germline, CDR1 is SGHRS and CDR2 YFSETQ. V lost 4 bases and J 11 bases, leaving 24 bases between the germline ends. The CDR3 extends over 15 amino acids. CDR3 loop: CASSLPRGPNYEQYF. As DNA, the CDR3 is TGCGCCAGCAGCCTCCCTCGGGGGCCCAACTATGAGCAGTACTTC.

Regarding this clonotype: Compared with germline, one end of the junction differs, possibly owing to a read error. This rearrangement joins TRBV5-1 to TRBJ2-3, with D unclear. The V gene's germline CDR1 is SGHRS and CDR2 YFSETQ. CDR3 length: 15 amino acids. CDR3 bases: TGCGCCAACAGCTTGGGCGGTCCTAGCACAGATACGCAGTATTTT. Its translation: CANSLGGPSTDTQYF.

The chain is built from TRBV5-1 and TRBJ2-1; the D gene could be TRBD1 or TRBD2 (6 bases each). V shed 4 bases and J shed 10 bases, with 18 bases lying between them. From germline, CDR1 is SGHRS and CDR2 YFSETQ. This CDR3 is 14 amino acids long. The DNA of the CDR3 is TGCGCCAGCAGCCCCGAGCCGACTAGGGGGGAGCAGTTCTTC. Translated, it gives CASSPEPTRGEQFF.

This clonotype was detected a few times. The chain employs TRBV7-9 and TRBJ1-2; D is perhaps TRBD1 (6 bases). The CDR3 length is 16 residues. V was cut by 4 bases and J by 1 base, with 16 bases left in between. Per germline, CDR1 SEHNR and CDR2 FQNEAQ (reference sequence). CDR3: CASSSTGTYINYGYTF. For the CDR3, the DNA is TGTGCCAGCAGCTCTACCGGGACATATATTAACTATGGCTACACCTTC.

This chain uses TRBV20-1 with TRBJ2-2; 9 nucleotides agree with TRBD2. This CDR3 is built from 14 residues. CDR1 and CDR2 (germline): DFQATT, SNEGSKA (reference sequence). The ends lost 3 bases at V and 4 bases at J; junction bases unmatched: 3. The CDR3 region has the DNA TGCAGTGCTAGTAGACTAGCGGTCACCGGGGAGCTGTTTTTT. It is translated as CSASRLAVTGELFF.

This clonotype was counted once. This chain joins TRBV20-1 and TRBJ1-2, with 12 nucleotides matching TRBD1. Germline V gives CDR1 DFQATT, CDR2 SNEGSKA (reference sequence). CDR3 length equals 14 residues. V was pared by 6 bases and J by 3 bases, with 5 bases of the junction left unmatched. CDR3 DNA sequence: TGCAGTGCGGGGACAGGGGGCTCTTACTATGGCTACACCTTC. Amino acid sequence: CSAGTGGSYYGYTF.